One sample yielded the 3 T cell receptor beta chains listed below, sequenced in a study of tumor and adjacent non-tumor tissue in lung cancer. The template was RNA from unsorted bulk tissue. More than 3 cm separated this lung sample from the edge of the tumor. A modified ARM-PCR protocol with three rounds of nested PCR amplified TCRbeta. TCRdb reprocessed the multiplex PCR reads with MiXCR, giving one entry per CDR3 protein. The data contain approximately 62,000 distinct CDR3 sequences, around two thirds of them seen just once; the ten biggest clones take up roughly a third. The source material was distant non-tumor lung tissue. These receptors originate from a man in his 70s with non-small cell lung cancer.

Of note for this clonotype: A much larger clone differs from this one at a single base, so this may be a read error. The genes are TRBV29-1 and TRBJ1-2; 7 bases agree with TRBD1. The CDR3 consists of 12 residues. The V gene's germline CDR1 is SQVTM and CDR2 ANQGSEA. Germline trimming cut 2 bases from V and 10 bases from J; bases unmatched to any gene: 7. CDR3 sequence (DNA): TGCAGCGTTGAAACAGGGGTCGGAGACTACACCTTC. Encoded protein: CSVETGVGDYTF.

Ten or more counts support this clonotype. Written as DNA, the CDR3 is TGTGCCAGCAGCTCCCCCGGGGGCCCTTACAATGAGCAGTTCTTC. This encodes CASSSPGGPYNEQFF. The gene calls are TRBV5-4 and TRBJ2-1; D may match TRBD1 or TRBD2 (6 bases each). CDR3 size: 15 residues. Germline V gene sequence: CDR1 SGHNT, CDR2 YYREEE (reference sequence). V was shortened by 3 bases and J by 4 bases, with 14 bases between the two germline ends.

About this clonotype: An end of the junction differs from the germline gene, which may be a read error. The V gene is TRBV28, the J gene TRBJ2-3, with D hard to call. Germline V gene lookup returns CDR1 MDHEN and CDR2 SYDVKM. This CDR3 is built from 12 residues. CDR3 region: CTSSLDTDTQYF. CDR3 DNA sequence: TGTACCAGCAGTTTGGACACAGATACGCAGTATTTT.